This T cell receptor beta chain came from a study of radiotherapy plus CTLA-4 blockade in lung cancer. Study details: Among patients, approximately 19% showed objective responses, and approximately 31% had disease control.

Study results and limitations: With interferon-beta, early dynamics of blood T cell clones were reported to best predict response. Blood TCR clones of tumor origin expanded after radiotherapy plus ipilimumab.

With regard to this clone: Its cognate antigen is unknown.

The V end lost 4 bases, the J end lost 5 bases, and 14 bases lay between the germline ends. Germline values: CDR1 ENHRY, CDR2 SYGVKD. This CDR3 has 14 residues. Repertoires were generated with immunoSEQ multiplex PCR, while TCRdb's copy carries only in-frame clones and drops some. The profile shows 45,000 to 55,000 clones, over 75% of them singletons. Chemo-refractory metastatic non-small-cell lung cancer patients underwent focal radiation alongside CTLA-4 blockade with ipilimumab. This TCR derives from a human donor with non-small cell lung cancer whose response to radiotherapy plus ipilimumab could not be evaluated. The sample in question was peripheral blood, obtained from a patient treated with radiotherapy plus ipilimumab. V gene TRBV10-3 combines with J gene TRBJ2-5, with D perhaps TRBD1 (5 bases). CDR3 sequence: CAISGDSRGETQYF. The CDR3 DNA follows: TGTGCCATCAGTGGTGACAGTCGTGGGGAGACCCAGTACTTC.